This T cell receptor (beta chain) was observed in a study of identical twins. Trimming took 5 bases from V and 2 from J, leaving 15 bases between them. Germline V gene sequence: CDR1 SEHNR, CDR2 FQNEAQ (reference sequence). The CDR3 length is 15 residues. TCRdb fed the 5' RACE reads into MiXCR, producing one record per CDR3 protein. The sample includes 600,000 to 700,000 distinct CDR3 sequences, 21% of them seen just once. This clonotype has a handful of counts. The same sample was also studied in work on T cells expressing NK-cell markers. This second study says: Where several donors were concerned, these clonotypes also led the CD3+CD56-NKG2C+ fraction.

The receptor was isolated from a young woman in good health. The rearrangement joins TRBV7-9 to TRBJ2-5; D is undetermined. Sequences were obtained from PBMCs. CDR3 sequence (DNA): TGTGCCAGCAGCGAAGGTGGGTCTCATCAAGAGACCCAGTACTTC. Translation: CASSEGGSHQETQYF.